Listed below are T cell receptor beta chains from one sample, sequenced in a study of T cell responses to AZD1222 COVID-19 vaccine. TCRdb's table, derived via immunoSEQ multiplex PCR, lists solely in-frame clones and lacks some. The repertoire holds under 150,000 clones, with about 93% as singletons. Sample: peripheral blood, taken on day 0 of AZD1222 vaccination. Receptors were obtained from an adult in good health. Both conserved end residues are part of each CDR3. The D gene is left open where the match is weak. Clone size is given for some rows only: seen once, a few or many times, or a class if the clone is expanded.

DNA,CDR3,D,size,V,J
TGCGCCAGCCGAATGGACAGCTCAAATTCACCCCTCCACTTT,CASRMDSSNSPLHF,.,.,TRBV5-1,TRBJ1-6
TGTGCCAGCAGCTTGGGGGCCGGGACAGGGCACTATGGCTACACCTTC,CASSLGAGTGHYGYTF,TRBD1,.,TRBV5-6,TRBJ1-2
TGTGCCAGCAGCTTAGCCCCGGGACAGGGGGCGAGTAGTCAGCCCCAGCATTTT,CASSLAPGQGASSQPQHF,TRBD1,.,TRBV7-6,TRBJ1-5
TGTGCCAGCAGCTTAGCCGCGGGGCGCCAAAACGAGCAGTACTTC,CASSLAAGRQNEQYF,.,.,TRBV7-2,TRBJ2-7
TGTGCCACCAGCGCTACGGGTTACTATGGCTACACCTTC,CATSATGYYGYTF,.,.,TRBV15,TRBJ1-2
TGCAGCGTCCCGACAGGGGCCAGCTCCTACAATGAGCAGTTCTTC,CSVPTGASSYNEQFF,TRBD1,.,TRBV29-1,TRBJ2-1
TGTGCCAGCAGCTCGACAGGGGGCAACTATGGCTACACCTTC,CASSSTGGNYGYTF,TRBD1,.,TRBV7-9,TRBJ1-2
TGTGCCAGCAGCCAAGGGGGGTACCAAGAGACCCAGTACTTC,CASSQGGYQETQYF,.,once,TRBV3-1/TRBV3-2,TRBJ2-5
TGTGCCATCAAAGGACAGAGTGGGTCTGAAGCTTTCTTT,CAIKGQSGSEAFF,.,.,TRBV10-3,TRBJ1-1
TGCGCCAGCAAAGGGGCCGGGGACATTCAGTACTTC,CASKGAGDIQYF,.,.,TRBV5-1,TRBJ2-4
TGTGCCACCAGCAGAGATAGGGGGGGCTTGTATGGCTACACCTTC,CATSRDRGGLYGYTF,.,.,TRBV15,TRBJ1-2
TGTGCCAGCAGAGACGACAGGGTGAACACTGAAGCTTTCTTT,CASRDDRVNTEAFF,TRBD1,.,TRBV6-5,TRBJ1-1
TGTGCCAGCAGCGTTGACAGGGGAAGACAGCCCCAGCATTTT,CASSVDRGRQPQHF,TRBD1,.,TRBV2,TRBJ1-5
TGTGCCAGCAGCTTGGCCAGCAATCAGCCCCAGCATTTT,CASSLASNQPQHF,.,once,TRBV5-6,TRBJ1-5
TGTGCCAGCAGCAACGTACAGGGGGCTTATGGCTACACCTTC,CASSNVQGAYGYTF,TRBD1,.,TRBV7-8,TRBJ1-2
TGTGCCAGCAGTGAACATAATGAAAAACTGTTTTTT,CASSEHNEKLFF,.,few,TRBV6-1,TRBJ1-4
TGTGCCAGCAGCCAAGATGAGGGGCGGGGGGTAGGTCACGGCTACACCTTC,CASSQDEGRGVGHGYTF,.,.,TRBV3-1/TRBV3-2,TRBJ1-2
TGTGCCATCAGGAACGAGGGGGGATACAATGAGCAGTTCTTC,CAIRNEGGYNEQFF,.,.,TRBV10-3,TRBJ2-1
TGTGCCAGCAGTCCCTCGGGGGAGCAGTTCTTC,CASSPSGEQFF,.,.,TRBV12-3/TRBV12-4,TRBJ2-1
TGCAGCGTTGACCCGGGCGACACTGAAGCTTTCTTT,CSVDPGDTEAFF,.,.,TRBV29-1,TRBJ1-1
TGCAGTGCTAGACAAGACACTGAAGCTTTCTTT,CSARQDTEAFF,.,.,TRBV20-1,TRBJ1-1
TGTGCCAGCAGACCCGGGACAGGGACTAGCGGAGTTGGCACCGGGGAGCTGTTTTTT,CASRPGTGTSGVGTGELFF,TRBD2,.,TRBV7-9,TRBJ2-2
TGTGCCAGCAGGGGACTAGCGGGATTAAATGAGCAGTTCTTC,CASRGLAGLNEQFF,TRBD2,once,TRBV27,TRBJ2-1
TGTGCCCTGGACAGGGCAGGGGATCAGCCCCAGCATTTT,CALDRAGDQPQHF,TRBD1,.,TRBV30,TRBJ1-5
TGTGCCAGCAGTCCAACGGGGGTGCCTTTATTATTAAATACGCAGTATTTT,CASSPTGVPLLLNTQYF,.,.,TRBV27,TRBJ2-3
TGCGCCAGCAGCCAAGGGATAGCGGGGGCCTACACAGATACGCAGTATTTT,CASSQGIAGAYTDTQYF,TRBD2,once,TRBV4-3,TRBJ2-3
TGTGCCTGGGTACCGGATACAACTAATGAAAAACTGTTTTTT,CAWVPDTTNEKLFF,.,few,TRBV30,TRBJ1-4
TGTGCCAGCAGCGTAGGGGCTTTAGGGACCGGGGAAAAACTGTTTTTT,CASSVGALGTGEKLFF,.,.,TRBV9,TRBJ1-4
TGTGCCAGCTCACCCGCCACAGGGATTCATGAAAAACTGTTTTTT,CASSPATGIHEKLFF,.,.,TRBV18,TRBJ1-4